Listed below are T cell receptor beta chains from one sample, sequenced in a study of blood T cell repertoires in COVID-19. Libraries were prepared by immunoSEQ multiplex PCR; TCRdb keeps only in-frame clonotypes and omits some of them. Of 350,000 to 400,000 clones listed, about 90% were seen once; the top ten hold approximately 3%. The sample comprised PBMCs or T cells enriched from blood (not recorded which). The receptors here all came from a woman under 40 who had recovered from COVID-19. The CDR3 runs from the conserved cysteine through the conserved F or W.

TRBV30	TRBJ1-3	CAWSVRGGTGNTIYF
TRBV7-7	TRBJ2-7	CASSPDRGYEQYF
TRBV12-5	TRBJ2-1	CASGVGQGADEQFF
TRBV27	TRBJ2-5	CASSSLQGHQETQYF
TRBV5-8	TRBJ2-7	CASSLDRYEQYF
TRBV9	TRBJ2-3	CASSVMASTDTQYF
TRBV15	TRBJ2-1	CATSRDPSGSYNEQFF
TRBV6-2/TRBV6-3	TRBJ2-2	CASSDRLANTGELFF
TRBV5-1	TRBJ2-5	CASSPAGAETQYF
TRBV2	TRBJ1-5	CASSVTGQLGQPQHF
TRBV6-1	TRBJ1-5	CASSEWQGESQPQHF
TRBV30	TRBJ1-3	CAGGQGSKNTIYF
TRBV20-1	TRBJ2-7	CSASVPLAGFYEQYF
TRBV29-1	TRBJ2-3	CSVEVGQRGDTQYF
TRBV2	TRBJ1-2	CASTIYRVNYGYTF
TRBV18	TRBJ1-6	CASSPRQGSRDSPLHF
TRBV9	TRBJ2-5	CASSVGAGETETQYF
TRBV19	TRBJ2-7	CASSTGLAGIREQYF
TRBV7-9	TRBJ2-5	CASSFGTPKETQYF
TRBV2	TRBJ2-1	CASTPVTSGSNEQFF
TRBV27	TRBJ1-5	CASSILGVRGDSNQPQHF
TRBV7-9	TRBJ2-2	CATHKNTGELFF
TRBV7-3	TRBJ1-2	CASSLRGGGNYGYTF
TRBV19	TRBJ2-6	CASSIGFGGAGANVLTF
TRBV2	TRBJ2-2	CASRDTTGQGYTGELFF
TRBV27	TRBJ2-7	CASSLSSGMAYEQYF
TRBV4-1	TRBJ1-1	CASSQEGDRAMNTEAFF
TRBV30	TRBJ2-5	CAWSVQGETQYF
TRBV29-1	TRBJ1-5	CSAGGGNNQPQHF
TRBV2	TRBJ2-7	CASSTGTVPYEQYF
TRBV29-1	TRBJ1-5	CSVVTGQGGLGPQHF
TRBV14	TRBJ2-7	CASSRGQGNSYEQYF
TRBV16	TRBJ1-5	CASSQTGTGNQPQHF
TRBV5-4	TRBJ2-1	CASRRLAGGPNEQFF
TRBV27	TRBJ2-7	CASSLGGGNYEQYF
TRBV10-3	TRBJ1-3	CAISESSGHQLLSGNTIYF
TRBV5-1	TRBJ1-3	CASSAGTAGNTIYF
TRBV27	TRBJ2-2	CASRWEATGELFF
TRBV6-5	TRBJ2-2	CASITGTNTGELFF
TRBV2	TRBJ1-1	CASSEQGEAFF
TRBV29-1	TRBJ1-4	CSVEDLLNEKLFF
TRBV19	TRBJ2-7	CASSIGQGYEQYF
TRBV25-1	TRBJ1-2	CASSEFWGDGYTF
TRBV19	TRBJ1-2	CASRTGVHGYTF
TRBV7-3	TRBJ2-7	CASSSSPGTGVQQYF
TRBV19	TRBJ2-1	CASSIYGRGTEQFF
TRBV5-1	TRBJ2-5	CASSFSGGQGETQYF
TRBV5-8	TRBJ2-7	CASTREGLAGIPQYF
TRBV24-1	TRBJ1-1	CATSDLIDRGTEAFF
TRBV18	TRBJ2-2	CASSPPNRGANTGELFF
TRBV3-1/TRBV3-2	TRBJ2-7	CASSLEGVSRGEQYF
TRBV5-1	TRBJ2-1	CASSYLAGEPYNEQFF